This T cell receptor (beta chain) stems from a study of blood T cell repertoires in COVID-19. The germline CDR1 and CDR2 sequences are LGHNT and FRNRAP. V gave up 1 base and J gave up 0 bases; unmatched junction bases: 10. The CDR3 contains 18 residues. Methods used by the authors: Reference gene primer amplification in the assay estimated nucleated cell counts. Measured with immunoSEQ multiplex PCR; TCRdb has only the in-frame clones, and not every one. The V and J calls and the clone size are those of that table, but D and trimming were determined from the DNA. This sample carries 200,000 to 250,000 clones, approximately 81% of them seen once, and the ten largest clones take just under 20%.

The source material was peripheral blood. The rearrangement uses TRBV12-5 and TRBJ1-1; 8 bases fit TRBD1. This clonotype was sampled from a man between 25 and 39 years old with active or convalescent COVID-19. Written as DNA, the CDR3 is TGTGCTAGTGGTTTGGCCCCCGGGACAGGTCATATGAACACTGAAGCTTTCTTT. Translated: CASGLAPGTGHMNTEAFF.